This T cell receptor (beta chain) stems from a study of regulatory T cells in long-lasting Graves disease. This clonotype appeared a few times. The time point: persistent/refractory GD, antithyroid drugs over 5 years with positive TRAb. Isolated PBMC RNA provided the starting material for the TCR library. Arm-PCR of CDR3 regions and iRepertoire HTBI primers were used to build TCR beta libraries. As handled by the study authors: The study identified 50 to 70 TRBV and about 13 TRBJ segments across samples. MiXCR was run by TCRdb on the multiplex PCR reads, yielding one entry per CDR3 protein. For this entry, the V and J calls and clone size follow TCRdb and not the study's own pipeline. The sample records 300,000 to 500,000 distinct CDR3 sequences, 20% being singletons. This CDR3 is built from 13 residues. From germline, CDR1 is SGHTA and CDR2 FQGNSA. V lost 8 bases to trimming and J lost 3 bases, with 14 bases between them.

This clonotype was sampled from a female donor with Graves disease. The specimen was peripheral blood mononuclear cells (PBMCs), collected when the disease was refractory, from a patient treated with antithyroid drugs. The V and J genes are TRBV7-2 and TRBJ2-7; D uncertain. The CDR3 reads CASAAALFYEQYF. The DNA for the CDR3 is TGTGCCAGCGCGGCCGCCCTCTTCTACGAGCAGTACTTC. Combining the CDR3 with reference TRBV7-2 and TRBJ2-7 gives the whole variable domain GAGVSQSPSNKVTEKGKDVELRCDPISGHTALYWYRQSLGQGLEFLIYFQGNSAPDKSGLPSDRFSAERTGGSVSTLTIQRTQQEDSAVYLCASAAALFYEQYFGPGTRLTVT.